The source of this T cell receptor (beta chain) is a study of radiotherapy plus CTLA-4 blockade in lung cancer. Study at large: Overall, less than 20% of patients showed an objective response, while 25% to 35% attained disease control.

General study points: After radiotherapy and ipilimumab, tumor-derived clones expanded in peripheral blood. The authors reported that early blood T cell clone dynamics, with interferon-beta, best predicted response.

Assay: immunoSEQ multiplex PCR; the TCRdb copy retains only in-frame clones and omits some. This table has tens of thousands of clones, approximately 80% appearing once. A note on this clone: Antigen specificity is unknown.

The source is a human donor with non-small cell lung cancer that progressed on radiotherapy plus ipilimumab. The sample here was peripheral blood, taken from a patient treated with radiotherapy plus ipilimumab.

CDR3 in DNA: TGTGCCAGCAGCGTAGGTGGAGCAGGGTCCCCCTATGGCTACACCTTC. Protein: CASSVGGAGSPYGYTF. The rearrangement joins TRBV9 to TRBJ1-2; D possibly corresponds to TRBD1 (5 bases). Trimming shortened V by 0 bases and J by 4 bases, and 16 bases separated the two germline ends. Germline V lookup: CDR1 SGDLS, CDR2 YYNGEE. The CDR3 runs 16 residues.